This TCR beta chain was found in a study of CD4+ T cells in melanoma. The study's findings and limits: In melanoma, neoantigen-specific CD4+ T cells reportedly differed in differentiation state. CD8+ T cell, macrophage and B cell function reportedly correlated with neoantigen-specific CD4+ T cells.

This CDR3 region has 17 residues. From germline, CDR1 is SEHNR and CDR2 FQNEAQ (reference sequence). The V gene end was trimmed by 2 bases and the J gene end by 7 bases; junction bases not matched to a gene: 16. This clone was seen just once. As yet, its antigen is unknown. Assay: immunoSEQ multiplex PCR; the TCRdb copy retains only in-frame clones and omits some. The sample includes over 45,000 clones, about 72% of them seen just once. The source material was tumor tissue. The clonotype originates from a human donor with melanoma. The genes are TRBV7-9 and TRBJ2-5; 7 bases fit TRBD1. Written as DNA, the CDR3 is TGTGCCAGCAGCTTACCGGGACAGAAAATGTTAAGTGGGACCCAGTACTTC. As protein: CASSLPGQKMLSGTQYF.